The 10 T cell receptor beta chains given below trace back to one sample, sequenced in a study of blood T cells in healthy people across ages (dated by TCRdb to between 2014 and 2017). The library was produced with 5' RACE. Instrument used: Illumina HiSeq 2500. A second PCR of 7 to 11 cycles was performed with a sample-barcoded 5' primer and a J-beta primer mix. Using fastp trimming at Q25 and MiXCR clonotype assembly, TCRdb reanalyzed the public sequencing data and kept in-frame beta chains. Each record represents a unique CDR3 protein, reported with the most common genes and DNA among its rows. The sample table records 1 million to 1.2 million distinct CDR3 sequences; roughly two fifths of these occur just once. The top ten hold around 13% of the sample. Sequencing used blood. These receptors came from a man in his late teens or twenties in good health.

This chain uses TRBV6-5 with TRBJ2-2, with a weak D call TRBD2 (6 bases). This CDR3 has 16 amino acids. The V gene's germline CDR1 is MNHEY and CDR2 SVGAGI. V was pared by 6 bases and J by 3 bases, with 17 bases between. CDR3 nucleotide sequence: TGTGCCAGCAGAACCACGGAGGGAGTGTACACCGGGGAGCTGTTTTTT. Protein product: CASRTTEGVYTGELFF.

This clonotype was counted only a few times. V and J are TRBV6-2 or TRBV6-3 and TRBJ1-4, with 8 bases identical to TRBD1. The ends lost 5 bases at V and 8 bases at J; junction bases unmatched: 7. The CDR3 sequence is 14 residues long. Germline V CDR1 and CDR2: MNHEY, SVGEGT. In DNA form, the CDR3 reads TGTGCCAGCAGTGGCGACAGGGGAGGCGAAAAACTGTTTTTT. Its translation is CASSGDRGGEKLFF.

This clonotype was seen ten or more times. This rearrangement joins TRBV9 to TRBJ2-3; the D is unclear. CDR3 size: 14 residues. Trimming left V 4 bases short and J 0 bases short, with 9 bases between. Germline CDR1 is SGDLS and CDR2 is YYNGEE. The DNA for the CDR3 is TGTGCCAGCAGCCCCCGTGTTAGCACAGATACGCAGTATTTT. Translating gives CASSPRVSTDTQYF.

This clonotype occurred many times. The chain is built from TRBV4-3 and TRBJ1-1; D unresolved. The CDR3 is 13 amino acids. V was shortened by 1 base and J by 1 base, with 4 bases between the two germline ends. CDR1 LGHNA and CDR2 YSLEER come from the germline V gene. CDR3 nucleotide sequence: TGCGCCAGCAGCCAAGGGTCGAACACTGAAGCTTTCTTT. Amino acid sequence: CASSQGSNTEAFF.

This rearrangement joins TRBV6-1 to TRBJ1-2, with D maybe TRBD1 (6 bases). This CDR3 contains 15 residues. V lost 3 bases to trimming and J lost 2 bases, with 13 bases between them. Germline V gene sequence: CDR1 MNHNS, CDR2 SASEGT. In DNA form, the CDR3 reads TGTGCCAGCAGTGAGAGGGGGGTGTTGAACTATGGCTACACCTTC. This translates into CASSERGVLNYGYTF.

The chain links TRBV4-1 to TRBJ2-1, with TRBD1 matching over 10 bases. CDR1 and CDR2 from the germline V gene are MGHRA and YSYEKL. The CDR3 loop spans 14 amino acids. The junction had 8 bases not matched to a gene; V was cut back by 2 bases and J by 13 bases. The CDR3 sequence: CASSQTMDRGNQFF. As DNA, the CDR3 is TGCGCCAGCAGCCAAACCATGGACAGGGGGAACCAGTTCTTC.

This clonotype was counted at least ten times. The chain couples TRBV7-2 to TRBJ2-3, with 7 bases fitting TRBD1. The germline CDR1 and CDR2 sequences are SGHTA and FQGNSA. The CDR3 is 14 residues long. Germline trimming cut 8 bases from V and 1 base from J; bases unmatched to any gene: 6. This CDR3 reads CASFPGTGTDTQYF. In DNA, the CDR3 is TGTGCCAGCTTTCCCGGGACAGGCACAGATACGCAGTATTTT.

The chain couples TRBV10-3 to TRBJ2-2; the D is unclear. Germline V gives CDR1 ENHRY, CDR2 SYGVKD. The CDR3 extends over 12 amino acids. V lost 4 bases and J 6 bases, leaving 6 bases between the germline ends. CDR3 in amino acids: CAISGGAGELFF. DNA for the CDR3: TGTGCCATCAGTGGTGGGGCCGGGGAGCTGTTTTTT.

This sequence joins TRBV29-1 and TRBJ2-2; D is perhaps TRBD1 (6 bases). The V gene lost 2 bases and the J gene lost 2 bases, with 15 bases spanning the gap. The CDR3 totals 16 residues. Looked up from germline, CDR1 is SQVTM and CDR2 is ANQGSEA. CDR3 in DNA: TGCAGCGTTGAAAATACAGGGAGCTTTAACACCGGGGAGCTGTTTTTT. Its translation is CSVENTGSFNTGELFF.

Concerning this clonotype: A junction end diverges from the germline sequence, so it may reflect a read error. The chain's CDR3 is CACSPQTGEVYNEQFF. CDR3 sequence (DNA): TGTGCCTGCAGTCCCCAGACAGGAGAAGTGTACAATGAGCAGTTCTTC. The genes are TRBV6-6 and TRBJ2-1; weak D call: TRBD1 (6 bases). The CDR3 runs 16 residues. Germline CDR1 reads MNHNY; CDR2 reads SVGAGI (reference sequence).